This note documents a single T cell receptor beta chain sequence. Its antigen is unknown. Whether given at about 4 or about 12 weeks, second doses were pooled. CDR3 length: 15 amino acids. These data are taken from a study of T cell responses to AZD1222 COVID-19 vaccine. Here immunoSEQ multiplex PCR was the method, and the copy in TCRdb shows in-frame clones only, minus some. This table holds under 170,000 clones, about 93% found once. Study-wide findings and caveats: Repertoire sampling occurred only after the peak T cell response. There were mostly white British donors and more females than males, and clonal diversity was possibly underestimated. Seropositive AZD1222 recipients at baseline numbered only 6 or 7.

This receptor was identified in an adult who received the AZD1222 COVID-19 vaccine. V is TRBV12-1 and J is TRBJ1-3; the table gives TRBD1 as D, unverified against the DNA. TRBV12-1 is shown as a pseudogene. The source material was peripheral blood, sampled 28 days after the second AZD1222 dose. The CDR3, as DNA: TGTGCCAGCAGCTTTACCGGCAGGGTCGGAAACACCATATATTTT. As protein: CASSFTGRVGNTIYF.